This TCR beta chain is from a study of cytomegalovirus exposure and HLA in healthy donors. The germline CDR1 and CDR2 sequences are SGHRS and YFSETQ. The CDR3 runs to 14 residues. Deletions cut 10 bases from V and 0 bases from J, with 14 bases between. Primers included in the PCR were 60 Vbeta and 13 Jbeta primers. Using immunoSEQ multiplex PCR, the repertoire was profiled, and TCRdb retains in-frame clones only, with some absent. The data hold 95,000 to 150,000 clones, with 15% to 17% observed a single time. This clone was picked up a small number of times. The V gene is TRBV5-1, the J gene TRBJ1-5; the D is unclear. Sequenced: PBMCs. This TCR was sampled from a woman between 18 and 30 years old in good health and CMV-seronegative. CDR3 protein: CARLGGYSNQPQHF. The CDR3 DNA sequence: TGCGCCCGACTTGGAGGTTATAGCAATCAGCCCCAGCATTTT. The entire variable domain, with the rest obtained from reference TRBV5-1 and TRBJ1-5, is as follows: KAGVTQTPRYLIKTRGQQVTLSCSPISGHRSVSWYQQTPGQGLQFLFEYFSETQRNKGNFPGRFSGRQFSNSRSEMNVSTLELGDSALYLCARLGGYSNQPQHFGDGTRLSIL.